These T cell receptor beta chains were read from a single sample in a study of T cell changes during pregnancy in multiple sclerosis. Only in-frame clones appear in the TCRdb table, and some are missing; sequencing was by immunoSEQ multiplex PCR. The data hold approximately 85,000 clones, with around 93% observed a single time. The specimen comprised peripheral blood, sampled in the third trimester of pregnancy. The receptors shown here come from a female donor with multiple sclerosis, enrolled in a pregnancy study. The CDR3 runs from the conserved cysteine through the conserved F or W. Fields, in order: clone size, V gene, J gene, D gene, CDR3 DNA, CDR3 protein. D genes are given only for firm matches. The size field is filled for only some rows; it gives once, few, many or a size class.

clone size: .
V gene: TRBV18
J gene: TRBJ1-1
D gene: .
CDR3 DNA: TGTGCCAGCTCACGTGGGAGGGAACACACTGAAGCTTTCTTT
CDR3 protein: CASSRGREHTEAFF

clone size: .
V gene: TRBV11-3
J gene: TRBJ2-2
D gene: .
CDR3 DNA: TGTGCCAGCAGCGGGGGGGCCGCCGGGGAGCTGTTTTTT
CDR3 protein: CASSGGAAGELFF

clone size: .
V gene: TRBV5-1
J gene: TRBJ1-3
D gene: TRBD1
CDR3 DNA: TGCGCCAGCAGCTTTACAGGGGACGGAAACACCATATATTTT
CDR3 protein: CASSFTGDGNTIYF

clone size: .
V gene: TRBV7-9
J gene: TRBJ2-2
D gene: TRBD2
CDR3 DNA: TGTGCCAGCAGCTTGGGACTAGCGGGTTCCGGGGAGCTGTTTTTT
CDR3 protein: CASSLGLAGSGELFF

clone size: .
V gene: TRBV6-7
J gene: TRBJ2-7
D gene: .
CDR3 DNA: TGTGCCAGCACCCTCCATGGAGTTCTCTACGAGCAGTACTTC
CDR3 protein: CASTLHGVLYEQYF

clone size: .
V gene: TRBV10-2
J gene: TRBJ1-1
D gene: TRBD1
CDR3 DNA: TGCGCCAGCAGTGACAGGGGGCCGCGCACTGAAGCTTTCTTT
CDR3 protein: CASSDRGPRTEAFF

clone size: .
V gene: TRBV2
J gene: TRBJ2-7
D gene: TRBD1
CDR3 DNA: TGTGCCAGCAGTGAAGCTGGGACAGGGACCTACGAGCAGTACTTC
CDR3 protein: CASSEAGTGTYEQYF

clone size: .
V gene: TRBV27
J gene: TRBJ2-5
D gene: TRBD2
CDR3 DNA: TGTGCCAGCAGTCCCTTGAGGATTAGCGGGGGGTTTGAGACCCAGTACTTC
CDR3 protein: CASSPLRISGGFETQYF

clone size: .
V gene: TRBV7-2
J gene: TRBJ2-1
D gene: .
CDR3 DNA: TGTGCCAGCAGTCAACAGGCTTACAATGAGCAGTTCTTC
CDR3 protein: CASSQQAYNEQFF

clone size: .
V gene: TRBV4-1
J gene: TRBJ1-2
D gene: .
CDR3 DNA: TGCGCCAGCAGCAATCCGGACAGTAACTATGGCTACACCTTC
CDR3 protein: CASSNPDSNYGYTF

clone size: .
V gene: TRBV7-3
J gene: TRBJ1-6
D gene: .
CDR3 DNA: TGTGCCAGCAGCCAATTCCCCCTCGACCGGAGCTCCTATAATTCACCCCTCCACTTT
CDR3 protein: CASSQFPLDRSSYNSPLHF

clone size: .
V gene: TRBV18
J gene: TRBJ2-7
D gene: TRBD1
CDR3 DNA: TGTGCCAGCTCGGCCGGACAGGGGGCCTACGAGCAGTACTTC
CDR3 protein: CASSAGQGAYEQYF

clone size: .
V gene: TRBV30
J gene: TRBJ1-1
D gene: .
CDR3 DNA: TGTGCCTGGAGTGTACGGGAGGGGTCGAACACTGAAGCTTTCTTT
CDR3 protein: CAWSVREGSNTEAFF

clone size: .
V gene: TRBV7-2
J gene: TRBJ1-6
D gene: .
CDR3 DNA: TGTGCCAGCAGCGGGGGGGGTAATTCACCCCTCCACTTT
CDR3 protein: CASSGGGNSPLHF

clone size: .
V gene: TRBV7-9
J gene: TRBJ1-2
D gene: .
CDR3 DNA: TGTGCCAGCAGCCCCGACAACACACATAACTATGGCTACACCTTC
CDR3 protein: CASSPDNTHNYGYTF

clone size: few
V gene: TRBV9
J gene: TRBJ2-1
D gene: TRBD1
CDR3 DNA: TGTGCCAGCAGCGTCCGCCCGACAGGGGGTCAAGAGCAGTTCTTC
CDR3 protein: CASSVRPTGGQEQFF

clone size: .
V gene: TRBV7-2
J gene: TRBJ2-1
D gene: .
CDR3 DNA: TGTGCCAGCCGCGAGGGTGGCGGCGGTAATGAGCAGTTCTTC
CDR3 protein: CASREGGGGNEQFF

clone size: .
V gene: TRBV7-9
J gene: TRBJ2-1
D gene: TRBD2
CDR3 DNA: TGTGCCAGCAGCTCATTACTAGCGGGGGACAATGAGCAGTTCTTC
CDR3 protein: CASSSLLAGDNEQFF

clone size: .
V gene: TRBV5-1
J gene: TRBJ1-4
D gene: TRBD1
CDR3 DNA: TGCGCCAGCAGCAGGACAGGGGTTAATGAAAAACTGTTTTTT
CDR3 protein: CASSRTGVNEKLFF

clone size: .
V gene: TRBV4-1
J gene: TRBJ2-7
D gene: .
CDR3 DNA: TGCGCCAGCAGCCCTACCGGACTCAGCTCCTACGAGCAGTACTTC
CDR3 protein: CASSPTGLSSYEQYF

clone size: .
V gene: TRBV27
J gene: TRBJ1-1
D gene: TRBD1
CDR3 DNA: TGTGCCAGCAACCCCAGGACAGGGGGACAAAGATTTCACACTGAAGCTTTCTTT
CDR3 protein: CASNPRTGGQRFHTEAFF

clone size: .
V gene: TRBV6-5
J gene: TRBJ2-7
D gene: .
CDR3 DNA: TGTGCCAGCAGTCCGCAGGGCTACGAGCAGTACTTC
CDR3 protein: CASSPQGYEQYF

clone size: .
V gene: TRBV2
J gene: TRBJ1-1
D gene: .
CDR3 DNA: TGTGCCAGCAGTGAATATCGGACAGACGTGAACACTGAAGCTTTCTTT
CDR3 protein: CASSEYRTDVNTEAFF

clone size: .
V gene: TRBV18
J gene: TRBJ2-1
D gene: .
CDR3 DNA: TGTGCCAGCTCACCCCTGGCAGGTTACAATGAGCAGTTCTTC
CDR3 protein: CASSPLAGYNEQFF

clone size: .
V gene: TRBV15
J gene: TRBJ2-5
D gene: .
CDR3 DNA: TGTGCCACCAGCAGAGCTCGAGCGCAAGAGACCCAGTACTTC
CDR3 protein: CATSRARAQETQYF

clone size: .
V gene: TRBV19
J gene: TRBJ1-5
D gene: .
CDR3 DNA: TGTGCCAGTAGATGGACAGCCGATCAGCCCCAGCATTTT
CDR3 protein: CASRWTADQPQHF

clone size: .
V gene: TRBV9
J gene: TRBJ2-1
D gene: TRBD2
CDR3 DNA: TGTGCCAGCAGCGGGGGTGGGCGGGGGGCCTCCTACAATGAGCAGTTCTTC
CDR3 protein: CASSGGGRGASYNEQFF

clone size: .
V gene: TRBV6-5
J gene: TRBJ1-2
D gene: .
CDR3 DNA: TGTGCCAGCAGTACCCGGACTTTTAACTATGGCTACACCTTC
CDR3 protein: CASSTRTFNYGYTF

clone size: .
V gene: TRBV11-2
J gene: TRBJ1-1
D gene: TRBD1
CDR3 DNA: TGTGCCAGCAGCTTAGGAGGACAGGGTGGAGCTTTCTTT
CDR3 protein: CASSLGGQGGAFF

clone size: .
V gene: TRBV7-8
J gene: TRBJ2-7
D gene: .
CDR3 DNA: TGTGCCAGCAGCACCCGACAGGCCAAACAGTACTTC
CDR3 protein: CASSTRQAKQYF

clone size: once
V gene: TRBV5-1
J gene: TRBJ1-2
D gene: .
CDR3 DNA: TGCGCCAGCAGCTTGGGCCAGGCCGTAGGTGGCTACACCTTC
CDR3 protein: CASSLGQAVGGYTF

clone size: .
V gene: TRBV11-2
J gene: TRBJ2-7
D gene: TRBD1
CDR3 DNA: TGTGCCAGCAGACAGACAGGGGGCCACCCCTACGAGCAGTACTTC
CDR3 protein: CASRQTGGHPYEQYF

clone size: .
V gene: TRBV6-1
J gene: TRBJ1-1
D gene: .
CDR3 DNA: TGTGCCAGCAGTCAACAATACAGGATCTACACTGAAGCTTTCTTT
CDR3 protein: CASSQQYRIYTEAFF

clone size: .
V gene: TRBV27
J gene: TRBJ2-3
D gene: .
CDR3 DNA: TGTGCCAGCAGTTTTATCAGCACAGATACGCAGTATTTT
CDR3 protein: CASSFISTDTQYF

clone size: .
V gene: TRBV5-1
J gene: TRBJ2-2
D gene: TRBD1
CDR3 DNA: TGCGCCAGCTCTCAAACAGGGGGTCGTAGCACCGGGGAGCTGTTTTTT
CDR3 protein: CASSQTGGRSTGELFF

clone size: .
V gene: TRBV7-9
J gene: TRBJ2-6
D gene: .
CDR3 DNA: TGTGCCAGCAGCTCCTTTGGGGCCAACGTCCTGACTTTC
CDR3 protein: CASSSFGANVLTF

clone size: .
V gene: TRBV11-3
J gene: TRBJ2-7
D gene: .
CDR3 DNA: TGTGCCAGCAGCCCCGTTTTCGGCTACGAGCAGTACTTC
CDR3 protein: CASSPVFGYEQYF

clone size: .
V gene: TRBV19
J gene: TRBJ2-3
D gene: .
CDR3 DNA: TGTGCCAGTAGTCCTCAGGGAGATACGCAGTATTTT
CDR3 protein: CASSPQGDTQYF

clone size: .
V gene: TRBV5-1
J gene: TRBJ2-7
D gene: TRBD1
CDR3 DNA: TGCGCCAGCAGCTTGGACAGGGGGCACTACGAGCAGTACTTC
CDR3 protein: CASSLDRGHYEQYF

clone size: once
V gene: TRBV5-4
J gene: TRBJ1-1
D gene: TRBD1
CDR3 DNA: TGTGCCAGCAGCTGGAGGGACAGACCTAACACTGAAGCTTTCTTT
CDR3 protein: CASSWRDRPNTEAFF